The 29 T cell receptor beta chains below come from one sample, sequenced in a study of OX40 agonist ivuxolimab in advanced cancers. TCRdb's table, derived via immunoSEQ multiplex PCR, lists solely in-frame clones and lacks some. The sample gives around 62,000 clones, about 85% of which show up once; 0.55% to 0.85% is in the top ten. This specimen consisted of CD4+ or CD8+ T cells sorted from blood, obtained in a trial of the OX40 agonist ivuxolimab. The receptors shown here come from an adult with an advanced solid tumor such as melanoma, head and neck, liver or kidney cancer.

The chain is built from TRBV4-3 and TRBJ1-6, with unresolved D. CDR3 length: 15 residues. CDR1 and CDR2 (germline): LGHNA, YSLEER. The V end was cut by 0 bases, the J end by 1 base, with 4 bases between. The CDR3 is CASSQERSYNSPLHF. The CDR3, as DNA: TGCGCCAGCAGCCAAGAAAGGTCCTATAATTCACCCCTCCACTTT.

There are a few counts of this clone. V is TRBV4-1 and J is TRBJ1-6; maybe TRBD1 (5 bases). V lost 0 bases and J 10 bases, leaving 16 bases between the germline ends. Germline-derived CDR1 and CDR2 are MGHRA and YSYEKL. The CDR3 extends over 16 amino acids. DNA for the CDR3: TGCGCCAGCAGCCAAGATCGGTGGGGGATAGGGTCACCCCTCCACTTT. Protein sequence: CASSQDRWGIGSPLHF.

In its sample, this clone was seen once. The chain uses TRBV19 and TRBJ2-5; 8 nucleotides line up with TRBD2. Matching the DNA end better, TRBJ2-7 makes the J call doubtful. The germline CDR1 and CDR2 sequences are LNHDA and SQIVND (reference sequence). This CDR3 comprises 14 residues. CDR3 sequence (DNA): TGTGCCAGTAGTCTGCGGGGGGCTGGCTACGAGCAGTACTTC. It specifies CASSLRGAGYEQYF.

CDR3 DNA sequence: TGTGCCAGCTCACCAGTGGAGGGGACGGGGGGCTACACCTTC. It codes for CASSPVEGTGGYTF. V and J are TRBV18 and TRBJ1-2; possibly TRBD1 for D (5 bases). The CDR3 is 14 residues long. V lost 2 bases to trimming and J lost 8 bases, with 15 bases between them. The germline gives CDR1 KGHSH, CDR2 LQKENI. The full variable domain, in which reference TRBV18 and TRBJ1-2 provide the parts outside the CDR3, is NAGVMQNPRHLVRRRGQEARLRCSPMKGHSHVYWYRQLPEEGLKFMVYLQKENIIDESGMPKERFSAEFPKEGPSILRIQQVVRGDSAAYFCASSPVEGTGGYTFGSGTRLTVV.

This sequence joins TRBV5-4 and TRBJ1-6; D is uncertain. The CDR3 is 15 residues long. From germline, CDR1 is SGHNT and CDR2 YYREEE (reference sequence). V lost 0 bases and J 10 bases, leaving 14 bases between the germline ends. The CDR3 region is CASSLERTVVSPLHF. The CDR3 bases are TGTGCCAGCAGCTTGGAAAGGACTGTAGTATCACCCCTCCACTTT. Complete variable domain (other parts from reference TRBV5-4 and TRBJ1-6): ETGVTQSPTHLIKTRGQQVTLRCSSQSGHNTVSWYQQALGQGPQFIFQYYREEENGRGNFPPRFSGLQFPNYSSELNVNALELDDSALYLCASSLERTVVSPLHFGNGTRLTVT.

The chain carries TRBV7-3 and TRBJ2-1; D call uncertain. The CDR3 consists of 13 residues. Trimming pared 5 bases from V and 2 bases from J, leaving 7 bases between. Germline V lookup: CDR1 SGHTA, CDR2 FQGTGA. In nucleotides, the CDR3 is TGTGCCAGCAGCCCCGGGCCCTACAATGAGCAGTTCTTC. It yields the protein CASSPGPYNEQFF.

This clone is classed as medium-sized (0.01 to 0.1%). CDR3 in DNA: TGTGCCAGCAGCGCCGACAGGGACGGGGGGCAGTACTTC. Protein sequence: CASSADRDGGQYF. This chain joins TRBV7-3 and TRBJ2-7; TRBD1 might be the D (7 bases). The CDR3 length is 13 residues. The ends were cut back, 5 bases at V and 9 bases at J, with 17 bases in the middle. Germline V gene sequence: CDR1 SGHTA, CDR2 FQGTGA.

The CDR3 region has the DNA TGCGCCAGCAGCCCGGGACAGGGAGTTGGCTACGAGCAGTACTTC. As protein: CASSPGQGVGYEQYF. The V gene is TRBV5-1, the J gene TRBJ2-7; 9 bases line up with TRBD1. The CDR3 covers 15 residues. V shed 4 bases and J 3 bases; nucleotides not matched to a gene: 8. Per germline, CDR1 SGHRS and CDR2 YFSETQ.

This chain links TRBV7-9 with TRBJ1-1, with unresolved D. There are 13 residues in the CDR3. V was shortened by 3 bases and J by 6 bases, with 11 bases between the two germline ends. CDR1 SEHNR and CDR2 FQNEAQ come from the germline V gene (reference sequence). DNA for the CDR3: TGTGCCAGCAGCTTTGACTTCAACGCTGAAGCTTTCTTT. Translation gives CASSFDFNAEAFF.

The chain carries TRBV4-1 and TRBJ1-2; D perhaps matches TRBD1 (5 bases). Germline CDR1 is MGHRA and CDR2 is YSYEKL. The CDR3 has 16 residues. V lost 0 bases and J 3 bases, leaving 14 bases between the germline ends. CDR3 sequence reads: CASSQDSQGSYYGYTF. The CDR3 region has the DNA TGCGCCAGCAGCCAAGATAGCCAGGGATCATACTATGGCTACACCTTC.

The rearrangement uses TRBV20-1 and TRBJ2-7; D is unresolved. This CDR3 comprises 8 residues. V lost 3 bases and J 9 bases, leaving 3 bases between the germline ends. Germline V CDR1 and CDR2: DFQATT, SNEGSKA (reference sequence). The CDR3 nucleotides read TGCAGTGCTAGTGGGCAGTACTTC. Its protein product is CSASGQYF.

The gene calls are TRBV7-2 and TRBJ2-2; D might be TRBD2 (6 bases). There are 17 residues in the CDR3. Germline loops: CDR1 SGHTA, CDR2 FQGNSA. V was shortened by 4 bases and J by 0 bases, with 15 bases between the two germline ends. CDR3 protein: CASSSTRRGANTGELFF. CDR3 nucleotide sequence: TGTGCCAGCAGCTCAACACGGAGGGGTGCGAACACCGGGGAGCTGTTTTTT.

The chain uses TRBV7-3 and TRBJ2-2, with a weak D call TRBD1 (8 bases). Germline CDR1 SGHTA, CDR2 FQGTGA. V shed 6 bases and J shed 4 bases, with 18 bases lying between them. This CDR3 comprises 16 residues. Here the CDR3 reads CASRQQGGPATGELFF. The CDR3 coding sequence is TGTGCCAGCAGACAACAGGGGGGGCCTGCCACCGGGGAGCTGTTTTTT. The full variable domain, with the rest looked up from reference TRBV7-3 and TRBJ2-2, is GAGVSQTPSNKVTEKGKYVELRCDPISGHTALYWYRQSLGQGPEFLIYFQGTGAADDSGLPNDRFFAVRPEGSVSTLKIQRTERGDSAVYLCASRQQGGPATGELFFGEGSRLTVL.

The J gene is TRBJ2-5, the V gene TRBV11-2; D not certain. V gave up 0 bases and J gave up 11 bases, with 10 bases separating them. The CDR3 spans 12 residues. Germline V gene data show CDR1 as SGHAT and CDR2 as FQNNGV. CDR3 sequence reads: CASSLESWAQYF. The CDR3 DNA sequence: TGTGCCAGCAGCTTAGAATCCTGGGCGCAGTACTTC. The entire variable domain, with the rest obtained from reference TRBV11-2 and TRBJ2-5, is as follows: EAGVAQSPRYKIIEKRQSVAFWCNPISGHATLYWYQQILGQGPKLLIQFQNNGVVDDSQLPKDRFSAERLKGVDSTLKIQPAKLEDSAVYLCASSLESWAQYFGPGTRLLVL.

This chain links TRBV6-6 with TRBJ1-4; perhaps TRBD1 as D (5 bases). Looked up from germline, CDR1 is MNHNY and CDR2 is SVGAGI (reference sequence). This CDR3 spans 15 amino acids. Deletions cut 6 bases from V and 8 bases from J, with 19 bases between. The CDR3: CASSRSGGTYEKLFF. For the CDR3, the DNA is TGTGCCAGCAGCCGTTCTGGAGGGACGTACGAAAAACTGTTTTTT.

The J gene is TRBJ1-4, the V gene TRBV4-3; a weak D match, TRBD1 (6 bases). Looked up from germline, CDR1 is LGHNA and CDR2 is YSLEER. CDR3 size: 14 residues. V lost 4 bases and J 5 bases, leaving 11 bases between the germline ends. Written as DNA, the CDR3 is TGCGCCAGCAGCCTCGGACAGATAAATGAAAAACTGTTTTTT. It encodes CASSLGQINEKLFF.

The CDR3 spells CASSWDSVSNQPQHF. Written as DNA, the CDR3 is TGTGCCAGCAGTTGGGACAGTGTTAGCAATCAGCCCCAGCATTTT. The V and J genes are TRBV2 and TRBJ1-5; the match to TRBD1 covers 7 bases. Looked up from germline, CDR1 is SNHLY and CDR2 is FYNNEI. The CDR3 sequence is 15 residues long. V dropped 5 bases and J dropped 0; count of bases not matched to a gene: 4.

The chain is built from TRBV4-3 and TRBJ2-3; D unresolved. Germline V lookup: CDR1 LGHNA, CDR2 YSLEER. V was trimmed by 0 bases and J by 2 bases, leaving 9 bases between them. This CDR3 comprises 15 residues. CDR3 sequence: CASSQDYLNTDTQYF. In DNA, the CDR3 is TGCGCCAGCAGCCAAGACTACTTAAACACAGATACGCAGTATTTT.

Notes on this clone: The same CDR3 also results from other DNA sequences found in this sample. The CDR3 nucleotides read TGTGCCAGCAGCGTCACCGGGACGTCGTCGGAGACCCAGTACTTC. Encoded protein: CASSVTGTSSETQYF. The chain uses TRBV9 and TRBJ2-5, with D tentatively TRBD1 or TRBD2 (5 bases each). There are 15 residues in the CDR3. The V and J ends lost 2 bases and 5 bases respectively, with 16 bases between them. CDR1 and CDR2 from the germline V gene are SGDLS and YYNGEE.

The V and J genes are TRBV18 and TRBJ1-2, with D maybe TRBD1 (5 bases). The CDR3 extends over 15 amino acids. The V gene lost 2 bases and the J gene lost 0 bases, with 10 bases spanning the gap. CDR1 is KGHSH and CDR2 is LQKENI in the germline V gene. DNA for the CDR3: TGTGCCAGCTCACCATCCCAGGGCCCTAACTATGGCTACACCTTC. Translating gives CASSPSQGPNYGYTF.

This clone appeared a single time. The chain joins TRBV7-9 to TRBJ2-7; D gene ambiguous. The germline gives CDR1 SEHNR, CDR2 FQNEAQ (reference sequence). The CDR3 contains 12 residues. Trimming took off 5 bases at V and 0 bases at J, with 5 bases between the two ends. The CDR3 nucleotides are TGTGCCAGCAGCCCCTACTCCTACGAGCAGTACTTC. Its protein is CASSPYSYEQYF.

This rearrangement joins TRBV2 to TRBJ2-5, with 8 bases aligning to TRBD2. The CDR3 runs to 13 residues. The V gene's germline CDR1 is SNHLY and CDR2 FYNNEI. The ends lost 8 bases at V and 2 bases at J; junction bases unmatched: 4. CDR3 loop: CASRRGAQETQYF. CDR3 nucleotide sequence: TGTGCCAGCCGGCGGGGGGCACAAGAGACCCAGTACTTC.

V usage is TRBV29-1 and J usage is TRBJ1-2; unclear D gene. Germline V lookup: CDR1 SQVTM, CDR2 ANQGSEA. The V and J ends lost 7 bases and 4 bases respectively, with 22 bases between them. There are 15 residues in the CDR3. As DNA, the CDR3 is TGCAGCGCTAACCTAAACCCCTTTGGGCCCTATGGCTACACCTTC. Translation: CSANLNPFGPYGYTF.

The chain couples TRBV5-3 to TRBJ2-7; no clear D gene. TRBV5-3 is identified as an open reading frame with a role that is uncertain. Trimming took 1 base from V and 6 from J, leaving 8 bases between them. The CDR3 has 12 residues. The CDR3 nucleotides read TGTGCCAGAAGCTTGTTCCGTCCCGAGCAGTACTTC. Its translation is CARSLFRPEQYF.

V is TRBV7-9 and J is TRBJ1-5; D ambiguous. Germline CDR1 SEHNR, CDR2 FQNEAQ (reference sequence). The CDR3 has 13 residues. The V gene lost 2 bases and the J gene lost 6 bases, with 8 bases spanning the gap. CDR3 coding DNA: TGTGCCAGCAGCTTAACCGCCGGTCAGCCCCAGCATTTT. The encoded protein is CASSLTAGQPQHF.

The chain uses TRBV7-2 and TRBJ1-2; TRBD1 aligns across 8 bases. The CDR3 spans 15 residues. Trimming at V came to 7 bases and at J to 2 bases, leaving 9 bases not matched to a gene. The germline V gene has CDR1 SGHTA and CDR2 FQGNSA. The CDR3: CASTDRQGQNYGYTF. CDR3 in DNA: TGTGCCAGCACCGATCGACAGGGGCAAAACTATGGCTACACCTTC.

This clone was found a few times. The rearrangement uses TRBV4-1 and TRBJ1-1; D ambiguous. The V and J ends lost 4 bases and 4 bases respectively, with 13 bases between them. CDR1 MGHRA and CDR2 YSYEKL come from the germline V gene. The CDR3 is made up of 14 amino acids. The chain's CDR3 is CASSPPRLRTEAFF. In nucleotides, the CDR3 is TGCGCCAGCAGCCCCCCCCGCCTCCGCACTGAAGCTTTCTTT.

This chain links TRBV19 with TRBJ1-6; D uncertain. The V end lost 6 bases, the J end lost 9 bases, and 9 bases lay between the germline ends. The CDR3 is 12 residues long. From germline, CDR1 is LNHDA and CDR2 SQIVND (reference sequence). The CDR3 DNA follows: TGTGCCAGTAGACGTTACGGTTCACCCCTCCACTTT. This translates into CASRRYGSPLHF.

This chain connects TRBV5-8 to TRBJ1-2; D perhaps matches TRBD1 (5 bases). V was clipped by 4 bases and J by 7 bases, with 17 bases between them. The V gene's germline CDR1 is SGHTS and CDR2 YDEGEE. This CDR3 comprises 14 residues. CDR3 amino acids: CASSERGDWGGYTF. CDR3 sequence (DNA): TGTGCCAGCAGCGAAAGAGGGGATTGGGGTGGCTACACCTTC.